One sample yielded the 4 T cell receptor beta chains listed below, sequenced in a study of response to subunit inactivated influenza vaccine. TCRdb independently ran MiXCR on the RT-PCR reads; one entry per CDR3 protein. The sample records more than 400,000 distinct CDR3 sequences, approximately 11% being singletons. Sequenced here: PBMCs from blood, sampled 45 days after vaccination. The origin of the receptors is a man between 50 and 59 years old who received an inactivated influenza vaccine.

This clonotype has more than one count but fewer than ten. This sequence joins TRBV7-3 and TRBJ2-1; 7 bases agree with TRBD2. Trimming removed 10 bases from V and 11 bases from J; junction bases left unmatched: 14. Germline CDR1 is SGHTA and CDR2 is FQGTGA. This CDR3 spans 13 amino acids. For the CDR3, the DNA is TGTGCCACGGCGCTCGAAGCTAGCGGAAAGCAGTTCTTC. Encoded protein: CATALEASGKQFF.

The CDR3 coding sequence is TGCAGTGCCCTCTGGGCTAGCGGGCTCCAAGAGACCCAGTACTTC. It is translated as CSALWASGLQETQYF. The chain combines TRBV20-1 with TRBJ2-5; the match to TRBD2 covers 8 bases. Germline lookup yields CDR1 DFQATT and CDR2 SNEGSKA (reference sequence). V lost 6 bases and J lost 1; bases outside the gene matches: 10. The CDR3 has 15 residues.

The chain employs TRBV20-1 and TRBJ2-3; D may be TRBD1 or TRBD2 (6 bases each). The CDR3 consists of 15 residues. Trimming removed 5 bases from V and 1 base from J, with 16 bases in between. Germline lookup yields CDR1 DFQATT and CDR2 SNEGSKA (reference sequence). CDR3 nucleotides: TGCAGTGCTGAAGGGGGGTCTACCCGCACAGATACGCAGTATTTT. As protein: CSAEGGSTRTDTQYF.

This clonotype was seen a handful of times. The rearrangement links TRBV7-9 to TRBJ2-5; no clear D gene. The CDR3 extends over 12 amino acids. Trimming shortened V by 3 bases and J by 3 bases, and 5 bases separated the two germline ends. Germline values: CDR1 SEHNR, CDR2 FQNEAQ (reference sequence). The CDR3 region is CASSFGEETQYF. The CDR3 DNA is TGTGCCAGCAGCTTCGGTGAAGAGACCCAGTACTTC. Supplemented by reference TRBV7-9 and TRBJ2-5, the full variable domain reads DTGVSQNPRHKITKRGQNVTFRCDPISEHNRLYWYRQTLGQGPEFLTYFQNEAQLEKSRLLSDRFSAERPKGSFSTLEIQRTEQGDSAMYLCASSFGEETQYFGPGTRLLVL.